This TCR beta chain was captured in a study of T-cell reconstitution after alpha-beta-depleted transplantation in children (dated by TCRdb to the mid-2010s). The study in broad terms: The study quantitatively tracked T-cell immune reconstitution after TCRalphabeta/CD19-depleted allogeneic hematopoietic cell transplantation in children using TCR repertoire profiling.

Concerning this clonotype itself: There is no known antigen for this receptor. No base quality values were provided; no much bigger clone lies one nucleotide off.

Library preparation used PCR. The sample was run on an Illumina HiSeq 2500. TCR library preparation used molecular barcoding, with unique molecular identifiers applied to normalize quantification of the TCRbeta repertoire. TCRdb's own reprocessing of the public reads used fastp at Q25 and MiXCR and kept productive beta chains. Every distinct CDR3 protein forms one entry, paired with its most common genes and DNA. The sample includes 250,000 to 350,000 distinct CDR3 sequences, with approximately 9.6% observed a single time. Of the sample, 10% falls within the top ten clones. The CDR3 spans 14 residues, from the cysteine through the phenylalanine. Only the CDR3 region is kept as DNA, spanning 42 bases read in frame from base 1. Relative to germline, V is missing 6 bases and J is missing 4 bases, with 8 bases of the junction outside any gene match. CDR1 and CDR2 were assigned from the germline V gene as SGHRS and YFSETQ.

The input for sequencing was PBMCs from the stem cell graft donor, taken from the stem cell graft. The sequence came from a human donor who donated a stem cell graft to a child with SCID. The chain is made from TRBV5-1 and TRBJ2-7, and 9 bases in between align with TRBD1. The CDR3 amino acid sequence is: CASNDRGMRYEQYF. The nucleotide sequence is TGCGCCAGCAACGACAGGGGGATGCGGTACGAGCAGTACTTC.